Below are 32 T cell receptor beta chains sequenced from a single sample in a study of blood T cell repertoires in COVID-19. Libraries were prepared by immunoSEQ multiplex PCR; TCRdb keeps only in-frame clonotypes and omits some of them. The sample shows some 220,000 clones, around 84% of them seen only once. Sequencing input: peripheral blood. All receptors derive from a woman older than 75 with active or convalescent COVID-19.

The chain employs TRBV20-1 and TRBJ2-1, with unresolved D. CDR3 length equals 11 residues. Germline V gene sequence: CDR1 DFQATT, CDR2 SNEGSKA (reference sequence). The V end lost 5 bases, the J end lost 4 bases, and 6 bases lay between the germline ends. Here the CDR3 reads CSAPTYNEQFF. Here the CDR3 DNA reads TGCAGTGCTCCCACTTACAATGAGCAGTTCTTC.

This rearrangement joins TRBV7-3 to TRBJ2-7; D not resolved. The CDR3 contains 13 residues. Germline lookup yields CDR1 SGHTA and CDR2 FQGTGA. V dropped 5 bases and J dropped 6 bases, with 14 bases sitting between them. The CDR3 nucleotides read TGTGCCAGCAGCGCGGCCCCCGTTGGCGAGCAGTACTTC. It codes for CASSAAPVGEQYF.

The J gene is TRBJ1-4, the V gene TRBV30, with D perhaps TRBD1 (5 bases). Germline CDR1 and CDR2: GTSNPN and SVGIG (reference sequence). The CDR3 has 12 residues. Trimming left V 8 bases short and J 7 bases short, with 14 bases between. The CDR3 reads CAHEDKGEKLFF. In DNA, the CDR3 is TGTGCCCACGAGGACAAGGGTGAAAAACTGTTTTTT. Full variable domain (outside the CDR3, taken from reference TRBV30 and TRBJ1-4): SQTIHQWPATLVQPVGSPLSLECTVEGTSNPNLYWYRQAAGRGLQLLFYSVGIGQISSEVPQNLSASRPQDRQFILSSKKLLLSDSGFYLCAHEDKGEKLFFGSGTQLSVL.

The chain links TRBV5-5 to TRBJ1-1; 9 nucleotides align to TRBD1. The CDR3 consists of 15 residues. Germline V gene data show CDR1 as SGHKS and CDR2 as YYEKEE (reference sequence). The ends lost 4 bases at V and 1 base at J; junction bases unmatched: 5. CDR3 sequence reads: CASSPGQGENTEAFF. Written as DNA, the CDR3 is TGTGCCAGCAGCCCGGGACAGGGAGAGAACACTGAAGCTTTCTTT. Drawing the rest from reference TRBV5-5 and TRBJ1-1, the complete variable domain is DAGVTQSPTHLIKTRGQQVTLRCSPISGHKSVSWYQQVLGQGPQFIFQYYEKEERGRGNFPDRFSARQFPNYSSELNVNALLLGDSALYLCASSPGQGENTEAFFGQGTRLTVV.

V and J are TRBV9 and TRBJ2-5; the match to TRBD2 covers 12 bases. Trimming at V came to 3 bases and at J to 1 base, leaving 4 bases not matched to a gene. CDR1 and CDR2 (germline): SGDLS, YYNGEE. CDR3 length: 16 residues. The CDR3 spells CASSGGLAGFQETQYF. CDR3 in DNA: TGTGCCAGCAGCGGAGGACTAGCGGGGTTCCAAGAGACCCAGTACTTC.

The chain combines TRBV12-2 with TRBJ2-7; TRBD1 reflects the table's D call only, with no check against the DNA. TRBV12-2 is a pseudogene segment. This CDR3 spans 12 amino acids. The CDR3 spells CASRLQGSEQYF. The CDR3 DNA reads as TGTGCAAGTCGCTTACAGGGTAGCGAGCAGTACTTC.

The chain employs TRBV5-1 and TRBJ2-5, with D possibly matching TRBD2 (6 bases). This CDR3 comprises 16 residues. Germline V gives CDR1 SGHRS, CDR2 YFSETQ. V was cut by 4 bases and J by 0 bases, with 16 bases left in between. DNA of the CDR3: TGCGCCAGCAGCCCTAGGGGCGGAGGGTACCAAGAGACCCAGTACTTC. As protein: CASSPRGGGYQETQYF.

V usage is TRBV11-2 and J usage is TRBJ2-7; D uncertain. The CDR3 spans 13 residues. V lost 3 bases, J lost 0 bases, and 6 bases lay in between. Germline V lookup: CDR1 SGHAT, CDR2 FQNNGV. In nucleotides, the CDR3 is TGTGCCAGCAGCTTGGGCGCCTCCTACGAGCAGTACTTC. It is translated as CASSLGASYEQYF.

In this sample, this clone turned up a few times. This chain links TRBV30 with TRBJ1-2; no definite D call. This CDR3 region has 12 residues. The V end was cut by 5 bases, the J end by 4 bases, with 11 bases between. Germline V gives CDR1 GTSNPN, CDR2 SVGIG (reference sequence). CDR3 in amino acids: CAWGAGIYGYTF. CDR3 bases: TGTGCCTGGGGAGCGGGTATCTATGGCTACACCTTC.

This chain connects TRBV19 to TRBJ2-2; D uncertain. CDR3 length: 14 residues. The germline V gene has CDR1 LNHDA and CDR2 SQIVND (reference sequence). Trimming left V 6 bases short and J 2 bases short, with 10 bases between. As DNA, the CDR3 is TGTGCCAGTAGGGTAGTCGTTAACACCGGGGAGCTGTTTTTT. It translates to CASRVVVNTGELFF.

CDR3 loop: CASSPPGLTLVQYF. CDR3 coding DNA: TGTGCCAGCAGCCCCCCGGGACTAACACTAGTGCAGTATTTT. The chain recombines TRBV7-6 with TRBJ2-3, with TRBD2 matching 7 bases. Trimming removed 5 bases from V and 11 bases from J; junction bases left unmatched: 13. The CDR3 has 14 residues. Germline V gene data show CDR1 as SGHVS and CDR2 as FNYEAQ.

The J gene is TRBJ2-7, the V gene TRBV28, with D possibly TRBD1 on 5 matching bases. Germline V lookup: CDR1 MDHEN, CDR2 SYDVKM. Trimming removed 10 bases at V and 1 base at J, with 8 bases between. This CDR3 contains 11 residues. The CDR3: CATQGSYEQYF. The DNA of the CDR3 is TGTGCCACCCAGGGTTCCTACGAGCAGTACTTC.

The chain uses TRBV14 and TRBJ1-2; tentative D call: TRBD1 (5 bases). The CDR3 has 15 amino acids. Trimming took 2 bases from V and 8 from J, leaving 18 bases between them. Germline V gene lookup returns CDR1 SGHDN and CDR2 FVKESK. CDR3 bases: TGTGCCAGCAGCCAAATTGTAGGGGTTCCCGGGGGCTACACCTTC. Its protein product is CASSQIVGVPGGYTF.

The count of this clone is one. The chain couples TRBV9 to TRBJ1-1; perhaps TRBD1 as D (5 bases). This CDR3 region has 13 residues. Germline V CDR1 and CDR2: SGDLS, YYNGEE. V lost 0 bases and J lost 12, with 15 bases in between. CDR3 region: CASSVEEGRLPFF. Written as DNA, the CDR3 is TGTGCCAGCAGCGTAGAGGAGGGGCGGTTGCCTTTCTTT.

CDR3 sequence reads: CASSGRAGRVESYEQYF. The CDR3 bases are TGTGCCAGTAGTGGCCGGGCAGGGAGGGTGGAATCCTACGAGCAGTACTTC. The rearrangement joins TRBV19 to TRBJ2-7; TRBD2 matches at 7 bases. The CDR3 extends over 17 amino acids. Germline CDR1 LNHDA, CDR2 SQIVND (reference sequence). The V gene end was trimmed by 5 bases and the J gene end by 1 base; junction bases not matched to a gene: 14.

This clone appeared once. The chain is built from TRBV7-2 and TRBJ2-7, with 8 bases aligning to TRBD1. J was trimmed by 1 base and V by 5 bases; bases with no gene match: 4. Per the germline V gene, CDR1 is SGHTA and CDR2 is FQGNSA. The CDR3 extends over 14 amino acids. The CDR3: CASSITGGSYEQYF. In DNA form, the CDR3 reads TGTGCCAGCAGCATCACAGGGGGATCCTACGAGCAGTACTTC.

The V call is TRBV6-2 or TRBV6-3, the J call TRBJ2-1; maybe TRBD2 (7 bases). Germline V gives CDR1 MNHEY, CDR2 SVGEGT. Trimming removed 6 bases at V and 7 bases at J, with 22 bases between. This CDR3 has 16 residues. The DNA of the CDR3 is TGTGCCAGCAGCTCCCCCCGGGGGGCATTGATTAATGAGCAGTTCTTC. It yields the protein CASSSPRGALINEQFF.

There are a few counts of this clone. V is TRBV11-2 and J is TRBJ2-2; 8 bases agree with TRBD1. Per the germline V gene, CDR1 is SGHAT and CDR2 is FQNNGV. Germline trimming cut 4 bases from V and 1 base from J; bases unmatched to any gene: 2. The CDR3 is 15 amino acids. In nucleotides, the CDR3 is TGTGCCAGCAGCTGGGACAGGAGGAACACCGGGGAGCTGTTTTTT. As protein: CASSWDRRNTGELFF.

This chain joins TRBV30 and TRBJ1-5, with 7 nucleotides matching TRBD1. The germline gives CDR1 GTSNPN, CDR2 SVGIG (reference sequence). The V and J ends lost 2 bases and 2 bases, in that order; junction bases with no gene match: 3. This CDR3 region has 14 residues. CDR3 region: CAWSPGQRNQPQHF. In DNA, the CDR3 is TGTGCCTGGAGTCCGGGACAGCGCAATCAGCCCCAGCATTTT.

This chain uses TRBV28 with TRBJ1-1, with 8 bases aligning to TRBD1. The CDR3 runs to 13 residues. J was trimmed by 10 bases and V by 5 bases; bases with no gene match: 9. Germline V gene lookup returns CDR1 MDHEN and CDR2 SYDVKM. The CDR3, as DNA: TGTGCCAGCAGTGCGCTGACAGGGGATGCAGCTTTCTTT. Its translation is CASSALTGDAAFF.

V gene TRBV5-1 combines with J gene TRBJ2-1; TRBD2 matches 7 bases. This CDR3 is 16 amino acids long. Germline CDR1 reads SGHRS; CDR2 reads YFSETQ. Trimming at V came to 0 bases and at J to 3 bases, leaving 6 bases not matched to a gene. CDR3 protein: CASSLASSGLYNEQFF. The CDR3 DNA sequence: TGCGCCAGCAGCTTGGCGTCTAGCGGTCTCTACAATGAGCAGTTCTTC.

The chain combines TRBV9 with TRBJ2-5; TRBD1 matches at 7 bases. The V and J ends lost 0 bases and 4 bases, in that order; junction bases with no gene match: 3. Per the germline V gene, CDR1 is SGDLS and CDR2 is YYNGEE. The CDR3 totals 14 residues. CDR3 amino acids: CASSVGPGGETQYF. The CDR3 coding sequence is TGTGCCAGCAGCGTAGGTCCAGGGGGAGAGACCCAGTACTTC.

V usage is TRBV6-6 and J usage is TRBJ1-2, with a tentative D call TRBD1 (5 bases). Trimming cost V 7 bases and J 5 bases, with 14 bases left between them. The CDR3 sequence is 13 residues long. CDR1 and CDR2 from the germline V gene are MNHNY and SVGAGI (reference sequence). This chain's CDR3 is CASNQGLRYGYTF. As DNA, the CDR3 is TGTGCCAGCAATCAGGGACTGCGATATGGCTACACCTTC.

The J gene is TRBJ1-2, the V gene TRBV27; TRBD1 matches at 8 bases. V was pared by 4 bases and J by 4 bases, with 8 bases of the junction left unmatched. CDR1 and CDR2 (germline): MNHEY, SMNVEV (reference sequence). The CDR3 loop spans 15 amino acids. The CDR3 protein is CASSSTRGRVYGYTF. The DNA for the CDR3 is TGTGCCAGCAGTTCCACCAGGGGGCGCGTCTATGGCTACACCTTC.

This clone was seen more than once but under ten times. The chain is built from TRBV4-3 and TRBJ2-1; the D gene is possibly TRBD2 (6 bases). The CDR3 extends over 16 amino acids. Germline V lookup: CDR1 LGHNA, CDR2 YSLEER. V lost 0 bases to trimming and J lost 1 base, with 10 bases between them. CDR3 nucleotides: TGCGCCAGCAGCCAAGATTTCGGGGGATCCTACAATGAGCAGTTCTTC. Its translation is CASSQDFGGSYNEQFF.

CDR3 sequence: CASSYRVGREDNSPLHF. CDR3 in DNA: TGTGCCAGCAGTTACCGAGTCGGCAGGGAAGATAATTCACCCCTCCACTTT. V usage is TRBV6-2 or TRBV6-3 and J usage is TRBJ1-6; tentative D call: TRBD1 (5 bases). CDR3 length equals 17 residues. V was clipped by 2 bases and J by 5 bases, with 16 bases between them. The germline CDR1 and CDR2 sequences are MNHEY and SVGEGT.

The count of this clone is one. The V call is TRBV2, the J call TRBJ1-5, with D tentatively TRBD1 (5 bases). CDR1 is SNHLY and CDR2 is FYNNEI in the germline V gene. There are 14 residues in the CDR3. V shed 8 bases and J shed 0 bases, with 11 bases lying between them. The CDR3 coding sequence is TGTGCCAGCGAAACGGGGGATAGCAATCAGCCCCAGCATTTT. Amino acids: CASETGDSNQPQHF.

This chain joins TRBV18 and TRBJ2-3, with 7 bases matching TRBD2. The CDR3 is 17 amino acids. With V trimmed by 1 base and J by 1 base, 8 bases remained unmatched. Per germline, CDR1 KGHSH and CDR2 LQKENI. CDR3: CASSPRLGGGGTDTQYF. CDR3 DNA sequence: TGTGCCAGCTCACCACGCTTGGGCGGGGGAGGCACAGATACGCAGTATTTT.

The chain is built from TRBV12-3 or TRBV12-4 and TRBJ2-7; no clear D. The CDR3 is 13 amino acids. V shed 6 bases and J shed 3 bases, with 12 bases lying between them. The CDR3 sequence is CASRQQQIYEQYF. The CDR3 nucleotides are TGTGCCAGCAGACAACAACAAATCTACGAGCAGTACTTC.

This chain joins TRBV14 and TRBJ2-1; D is perhaps TRBD1 (5 bases). The length of the CDR3 is 14 residues. Germline CDR1 SGHDN, CDR2 FVKESK. V dropped 5 bases and J dropped 9 bases, with 17 bases sitting between them. The DNA of the CDR3 is TGTGCCAGCAGCTCGGAAAGGGGATTGGGTGAGCAGTTCTTC. It translates to CASSSERGLGEQFF.

CDR3 in amino acids: CASSQSRHPAGYTDTQYF. The CDR3 bases are TGCGCCAGCAGCCAATCCAGACACCCAGCGGGTTACACAGATACGCAGTATTTT. V gene TRBV4-3 combines with J gene TRBJ2-3; D is perhaps TRBD2 (6 bases). Trimming took 2 bases from V and 2 from J, leaving 20 bases between them. The CDR3 consists of 18 residues. Germline V CDR1 and CDR2: LGHNA, YSLEER.

The gene calls are TRBV4-2 and TRBJ2-7; 7 nucleotides align to TRBD1. J gave up 5 bases and V 0 bases, and 4 bases lay outside the gene matches. This CDR3 is 14 amino acids long. Looked up from germline, CDR1 is LGHNA and CDR2 is YNFKEQ. As DNA, the CDR3 is TGTGCCAGCAGCCAAGATTACAGGGGCGACGAGCAGTACTTC. Amino acid sequence: CASSQDYRGDEQYF.